This T cell receptor beta chain was retrieved from a study of response to subunit inactivated influenza vaccine. MiXCR was run by TCRdb on the RT-PCR reads, yielding one entry per CDR3 protein. Of more than 450,000 distinct CDR3 sequences listed, over 9.5% are singletons. With 5 bases removed from V and 4 bases from J, the gap between germline ends came to 15 bases. CDR1 DFQATT and CDR2 SNEGSKA come from the germline V gene (reference sequence). The CDR3 extends over 13 amino acids. In its sample, this clonotype was seen a few times. Antigen unknown. Points from the study as a whole: The authors put forward the suggestion that each seasonal influenza vaccination may bring in only a limited number of new T cells.

The source was PBMCs from blood, collected on the day of vaccination. V gene TRBV20-1 combines with J gene TRBJ2-7; D possibly corresponds to TRBD2 (5 bases). This receptor was identified in a man in his fifties or sixties who received an inactivated influenza vaccine. CDR3 nucleotide sequence: TGCAGTGCTGCCCGGGGAGCTTTGTACGAGCAGTACTTC. As protein: CSAARGALYEQYF.